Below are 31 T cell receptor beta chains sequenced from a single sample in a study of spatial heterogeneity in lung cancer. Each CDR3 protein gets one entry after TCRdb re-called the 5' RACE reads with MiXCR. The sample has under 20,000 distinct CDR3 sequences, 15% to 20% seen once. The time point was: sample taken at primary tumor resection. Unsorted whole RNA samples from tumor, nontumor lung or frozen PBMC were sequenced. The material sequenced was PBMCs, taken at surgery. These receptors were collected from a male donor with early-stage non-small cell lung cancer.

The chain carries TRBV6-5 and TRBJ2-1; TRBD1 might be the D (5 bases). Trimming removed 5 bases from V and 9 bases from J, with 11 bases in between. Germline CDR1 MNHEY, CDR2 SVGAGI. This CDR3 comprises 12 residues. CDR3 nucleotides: TGTGCCAGCAGTCTCGACAGCATTGAGCAGTTCTTC. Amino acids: CASSLDSIEQFF.

This CDR3 is CASSTPRLAGNEQFF. DNA for the CDR3: TGTGCCAGCAGTACCCCCCGACTAGCGGGCAATGAGCAGTTCTTC. The chain uses TRBV27 and TRBJ2-1; TRBD2 aligns across 10 bases. Trimming took 5 bases from V and 6 from J; bases not matched to a gene: 7. The CDR3 totals 15 residues. The germline V gene encodes CDR1 MNHEY and CDR2 SMNVEV (reference sequence).

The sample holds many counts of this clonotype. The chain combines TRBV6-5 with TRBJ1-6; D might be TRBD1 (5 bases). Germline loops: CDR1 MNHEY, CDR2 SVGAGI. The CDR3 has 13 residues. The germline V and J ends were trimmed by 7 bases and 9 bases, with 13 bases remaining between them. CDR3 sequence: CASTNTGSSPLHF. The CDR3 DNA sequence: TGTGCCAGCACCAATACAGGAAGTTCACCCCTCCACTTT.

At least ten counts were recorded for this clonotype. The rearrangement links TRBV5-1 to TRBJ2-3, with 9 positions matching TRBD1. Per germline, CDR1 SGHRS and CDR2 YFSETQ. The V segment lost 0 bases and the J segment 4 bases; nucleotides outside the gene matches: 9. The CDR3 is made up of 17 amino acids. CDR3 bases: TGCGCCAGCAGCTTGGTGGGGACAGGGACTGGCGCAGATACGCAGTATTTT. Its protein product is CASSLVGTGTGADTQYF. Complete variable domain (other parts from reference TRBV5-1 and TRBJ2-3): KAGVTQTPRYLIKTRGQQVTLSCSPISGHRSVSWYQQTPGQGLQFLFEYFSETQRNKGNFPGRFSGRQFSNSRSEMNVSTLELGDSALYLCASSLVGTGTGADTQYFGPGTRLTVL.

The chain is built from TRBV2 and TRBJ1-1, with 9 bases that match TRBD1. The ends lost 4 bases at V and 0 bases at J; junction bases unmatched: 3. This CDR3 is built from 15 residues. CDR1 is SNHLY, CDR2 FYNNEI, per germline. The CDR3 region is CASSGDREMNTEAFF. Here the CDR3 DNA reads TGTGCCAGCAGTGGGGACAGGGAGATGAACACTGAAGCTTTCTTT.

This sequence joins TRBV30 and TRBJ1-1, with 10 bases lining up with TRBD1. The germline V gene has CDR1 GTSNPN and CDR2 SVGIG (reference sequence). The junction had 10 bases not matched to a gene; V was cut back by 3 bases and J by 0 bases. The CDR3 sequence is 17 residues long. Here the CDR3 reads CAWRRTGGIRMNTEAFF. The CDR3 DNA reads TGTGCCTGGAGACGGACAGGGGGGATAAGGATGAACACTGAAGCTTTCTTT.

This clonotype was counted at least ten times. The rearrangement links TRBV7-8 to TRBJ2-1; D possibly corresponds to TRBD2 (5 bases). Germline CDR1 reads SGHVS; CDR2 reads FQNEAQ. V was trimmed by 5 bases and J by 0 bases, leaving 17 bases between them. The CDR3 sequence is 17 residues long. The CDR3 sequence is CASSPPLRDISYNEQFF. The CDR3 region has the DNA TGTGCCAGCAGCCCACCTCTCCGGGATATCTCCTACAATGAGCAGTTCTTC.

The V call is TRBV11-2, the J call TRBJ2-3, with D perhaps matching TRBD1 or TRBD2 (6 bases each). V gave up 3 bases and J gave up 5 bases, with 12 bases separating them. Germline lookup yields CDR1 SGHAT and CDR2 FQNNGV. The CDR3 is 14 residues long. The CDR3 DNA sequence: TGTGCCAGCAGCTTTGGGGGCGGGATAGATACGCAGTATTTT. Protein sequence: CASSFGGGIDTQYF.

The CDR3 sequence is CASWGSGANVLTF. In nucleotides, the CDR3 is TGTGCCAGCTGGGGTTCTGGGGCCAACGTCCTGACTTTC. The chain has TRBV7-6 and TRBJ2-6; D gene unclear. V lost 8 bases and J lost 1, with 6 bases in between. Looked up from germline, CDR1 is SGHVS and CDR2 is FNYEAQ. There are 13 residues in the CDR3.

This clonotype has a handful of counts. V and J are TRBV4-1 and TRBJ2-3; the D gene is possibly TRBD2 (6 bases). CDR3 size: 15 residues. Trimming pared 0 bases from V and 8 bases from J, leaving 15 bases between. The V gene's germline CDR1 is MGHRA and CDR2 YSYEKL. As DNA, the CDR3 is TGCGCCAGCAGCCAAGAGGCCGGGACTCTTGGTACGCAGTATTTT. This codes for CASSQEAGTLGTQYF.

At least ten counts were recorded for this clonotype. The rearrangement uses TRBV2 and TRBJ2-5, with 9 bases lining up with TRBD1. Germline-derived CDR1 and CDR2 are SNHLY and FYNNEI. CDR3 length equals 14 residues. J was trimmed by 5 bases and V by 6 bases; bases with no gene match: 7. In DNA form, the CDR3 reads TGTGCCAGCAGCCTACAGGGGGCAGGGGAGACCCAGTACTTC. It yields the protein CASSLQGAGETQYF.

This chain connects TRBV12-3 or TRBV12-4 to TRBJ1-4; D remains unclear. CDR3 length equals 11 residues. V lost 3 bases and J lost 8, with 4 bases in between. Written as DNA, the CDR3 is TGTGCCAGCAGTTTTGGGGAAAAACTGTTTTTT. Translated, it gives CASSFGEKLFF.

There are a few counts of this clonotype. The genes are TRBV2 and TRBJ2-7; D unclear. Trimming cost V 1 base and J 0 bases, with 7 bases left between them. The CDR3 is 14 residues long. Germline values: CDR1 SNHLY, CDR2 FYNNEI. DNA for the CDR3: TGTGCCAGCAGTGAAGTAGGGCACTCCTACGAGCAGTACTTC. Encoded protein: CASSEVGHSYEQYF.

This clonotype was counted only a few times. The CDR3 loop reads CASSSSTRDRGDEQFF. CDR3 in DNA: TGTGCCAGCAGCTCGAGCACCCGGGACAGGGGTGATGAGCAGTTCTTC. The chain is built from TRBV7-9 and TRBJ2-1; 10 positions match TRBD1. Per germline, CDR1 SEHNR and CDR2 FQNEAQ (reference sequence). This CDR3 spans 16 amino acids. After removal of 4 bases from V and 8 bases from J, the junction contained 11 bases not matched to a gene.

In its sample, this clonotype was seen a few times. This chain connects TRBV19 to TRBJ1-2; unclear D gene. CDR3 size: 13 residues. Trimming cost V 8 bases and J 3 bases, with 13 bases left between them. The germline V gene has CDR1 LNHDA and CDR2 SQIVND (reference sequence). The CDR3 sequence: CASEGVTDYGYTF. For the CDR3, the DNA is TGTGCCAGTGAAGGCGTCACGGACTATGGCTACACCTTC.

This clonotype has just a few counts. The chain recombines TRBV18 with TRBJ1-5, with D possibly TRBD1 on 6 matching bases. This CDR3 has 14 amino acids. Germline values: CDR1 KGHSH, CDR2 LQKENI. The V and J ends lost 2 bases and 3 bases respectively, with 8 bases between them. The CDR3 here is CASSPYRDNQPQHF. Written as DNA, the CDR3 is TGTGCCAGCTCACCATACAGGGACAATCAGCCCCAGCATTTT.

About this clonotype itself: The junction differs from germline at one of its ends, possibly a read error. The CDR3 is CASSANSGVPPHF. DNA for the CDR3: TGTGCCAGCAGTGCTAATAGCGGGGTCCCACCGCACTTC. The chain combines TRBV2 with TRBJ2-5, with 8 bases matching TRBD2. CDR1 SNHLY and CDR2 FYNNEI come from the germline V gene. The CDR3 has 13 residues.

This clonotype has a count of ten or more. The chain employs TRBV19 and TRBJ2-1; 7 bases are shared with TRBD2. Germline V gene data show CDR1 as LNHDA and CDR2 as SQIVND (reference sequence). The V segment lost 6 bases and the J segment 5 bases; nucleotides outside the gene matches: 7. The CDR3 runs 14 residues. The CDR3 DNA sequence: TGTGCCAGTAGACCGGGACTACCTAACAATGAGCAGTTCTTC. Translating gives CASRPGLPNNEQFF.

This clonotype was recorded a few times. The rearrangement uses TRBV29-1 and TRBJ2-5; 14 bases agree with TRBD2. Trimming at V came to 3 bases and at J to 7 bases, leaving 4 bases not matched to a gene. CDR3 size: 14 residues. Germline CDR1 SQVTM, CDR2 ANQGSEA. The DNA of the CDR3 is TGCAGCGTTGATGGACTAGCGGGGGGAGGGACCCAGTACTTC. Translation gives CSVDGLAGGGTQYF. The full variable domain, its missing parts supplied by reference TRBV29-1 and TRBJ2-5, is SAVISQKPSRDICQRGTSLTIQCQVDSQVTMMFWYRQQPGQSLTLIATANQGSEATYESGFVIDKFPISRPNLTFSTLTVSNMSPEDSSIYLCSVDGLAGGGTQYFGPGTRLLVL.

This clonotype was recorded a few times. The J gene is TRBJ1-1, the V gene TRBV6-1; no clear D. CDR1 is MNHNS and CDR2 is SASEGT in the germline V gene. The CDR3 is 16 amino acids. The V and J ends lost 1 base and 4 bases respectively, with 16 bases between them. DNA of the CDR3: TGTGCCAGCAGTGAAGGACCCCGGTGGGTAGCCACTGAAGCTTTCTTT. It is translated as CASSEGPRWVATEAFF.

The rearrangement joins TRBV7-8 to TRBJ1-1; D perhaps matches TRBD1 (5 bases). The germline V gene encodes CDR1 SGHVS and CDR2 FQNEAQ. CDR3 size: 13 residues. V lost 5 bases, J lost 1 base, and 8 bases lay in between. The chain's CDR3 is CASSPDKNTEAFF. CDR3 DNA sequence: TGTGCCAGCAGCCCGGACAAGAACACTGAAGCTTTCTTT.

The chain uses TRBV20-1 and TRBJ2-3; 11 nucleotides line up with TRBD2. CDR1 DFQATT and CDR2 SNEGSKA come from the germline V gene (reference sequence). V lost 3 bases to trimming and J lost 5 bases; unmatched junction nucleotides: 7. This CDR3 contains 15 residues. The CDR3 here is CSARGLADSLDTQYF. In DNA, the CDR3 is TGCAGTGCTAGGGGACTAGCGGACTCTCTAGATACGCAGTATTTT.

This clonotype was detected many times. The DNA for the CDR3 is TGCGCCAGCAGCACCGGGACGGAGAACACTGAAGCTTTCTTT. Its protein product is CASSTGTENTEAFF. The J gene is TRBJ1-1, the V gene TRBV5-1; D perhaps matches TRBD1 (5 bases). CDR3 length: 14 residues. Germline lookup yields CDR1 SGHRS and CDR2 YFSETQ. V lost 4 bases and J lost 1, with 11 bases in between.

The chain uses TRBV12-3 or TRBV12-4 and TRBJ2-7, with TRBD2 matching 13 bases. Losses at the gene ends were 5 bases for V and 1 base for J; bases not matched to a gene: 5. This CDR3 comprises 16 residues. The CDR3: CASSRPGLAGSYEQYF. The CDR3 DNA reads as TGTGCCAGCAGTCGACCGGGACTAGCGGGGTCCTACGAGCAGTACTTC.

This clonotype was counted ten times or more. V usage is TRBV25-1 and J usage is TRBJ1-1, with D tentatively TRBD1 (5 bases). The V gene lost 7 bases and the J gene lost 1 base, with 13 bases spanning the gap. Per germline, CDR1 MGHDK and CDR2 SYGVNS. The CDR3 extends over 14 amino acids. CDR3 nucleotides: TGTGCCAGCAATCCGACAGATACGAACACTGAAGCTTTCTTT. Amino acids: CASNPTDTNTEAFF.

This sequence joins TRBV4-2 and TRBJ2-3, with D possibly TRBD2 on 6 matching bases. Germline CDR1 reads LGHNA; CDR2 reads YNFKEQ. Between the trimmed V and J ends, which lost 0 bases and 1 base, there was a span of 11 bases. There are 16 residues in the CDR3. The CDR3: CASSQDGGTGTDTQYF. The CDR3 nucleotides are TGTGCCAGCAGCCAAGATGGAGGGACGGGCACAGATACGCAGTATTTT.

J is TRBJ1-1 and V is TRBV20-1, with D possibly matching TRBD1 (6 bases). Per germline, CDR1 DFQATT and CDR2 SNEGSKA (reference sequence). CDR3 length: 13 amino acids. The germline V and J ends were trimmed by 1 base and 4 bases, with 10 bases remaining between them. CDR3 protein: CSARVRGSTEAFF. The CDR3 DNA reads TGCAGTGCTAGAGTCAGGGGAAGCACTGAAGCTTTCTTT.

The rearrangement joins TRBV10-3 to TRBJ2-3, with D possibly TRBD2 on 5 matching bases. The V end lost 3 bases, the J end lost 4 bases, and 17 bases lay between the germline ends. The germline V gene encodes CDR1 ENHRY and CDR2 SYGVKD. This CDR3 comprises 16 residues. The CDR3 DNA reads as TGTGCCATCAGTGAAACTATGGCTAGCTCCGCAGATACGCAGTATTTT. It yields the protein CAISETMASSADTQYF.

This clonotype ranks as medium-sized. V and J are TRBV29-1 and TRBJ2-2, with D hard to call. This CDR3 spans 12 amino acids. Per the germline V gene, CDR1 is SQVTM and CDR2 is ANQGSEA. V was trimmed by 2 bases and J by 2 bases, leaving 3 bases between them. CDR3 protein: CSVEPNTGELFF. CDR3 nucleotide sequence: TGCAGCGTTGAACCAAACACCGGGGAGCTGTTTTTT.

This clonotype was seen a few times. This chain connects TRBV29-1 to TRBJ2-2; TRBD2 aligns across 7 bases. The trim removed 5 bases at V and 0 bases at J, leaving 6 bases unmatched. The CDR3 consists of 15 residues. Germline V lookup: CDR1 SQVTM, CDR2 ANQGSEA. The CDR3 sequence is CSVIGREPNTGELFF. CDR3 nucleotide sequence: TGCAGCGTTATAGGGCGGGAGCCGAACACCGGGGAGCTGTTTTTT.

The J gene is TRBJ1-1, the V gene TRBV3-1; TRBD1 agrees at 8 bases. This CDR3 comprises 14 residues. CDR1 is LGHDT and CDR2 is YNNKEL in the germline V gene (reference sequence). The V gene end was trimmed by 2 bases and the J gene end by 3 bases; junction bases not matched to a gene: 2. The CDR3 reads CASSQQDRDTEAFF. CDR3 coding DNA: TGTGCCAGCAGCCAACAGGACAGGGACACTGAAGCTTTCTTT.